This TCR beta chain was captured in a study of T cell responses to AZD1222 COVID-19 vaccine (dated by TCRdb to 2020 to 2023). In the study overall: Because spike-specific TCR depth and breadth did not differ between the two schedules, AZD1222 recipients who got a second dose at roughly 4 weeks were pooled with those who got a second dose at roughly 12 weeks. Trial participants were enrolled by age into subgroups of 18-55, 56-69 and 70-plus years, and about 150, 27 and 61 TCR-sequenced participants, respectively, were included in these subgroups. TCR sequencing covered about 230 trial participants: 200 to 210 given two doses of AZD1222 and 26 given two doses of MenACWY control vaccine.

Ends trimmed: V by 3 bases, J by 6 bases; bases unmatched to a gene: 1. CDR1 and CDR2 were assigned from the germline V gene (reference sequence) as LGHDT and YNNKEL. The CDR3 has 13 amino acids, counting the end cysteine and phenylalanine. The DNA shown is the 39-base CDR3, in frame from base 1. In its sample, this clone was seen once. There is no known antigen for this receptor. No much larger clone is present one base from it, and per-base qualities are unavailable. Here is what the overall study found, with its caveats: Spike-specific TCR breadth and depth rose significantly after two AZD1222 doses compared with day 0 and with MenACWY recipients. No day 14 peak-response samples were available, so repertoires were characterized only after the peak T cell response. Vaccine-associated CD4 TCRs spanned the whole spike protein, with dominant responses in regions 160-218 and 743-854. Nearly half of unique spike-specific TCRs reportedly recognized epitopes outside regions mutated in the B.1.351 and B.1.1.7 variants. Participants were mostly white British, with more females than males. The authors suggested clonal diversity may have been underestimated. The 56-69-year group was small, and its depth increase did not reach significance, likely because of low power. Conclusions about previously exposed vaccinees are limited, since just five or six AZD1222 recipients were seropositive for SARS-CoV-2 at baseline.

This specimen's time point label, interpreted: baseline before first vaccination. Vaccinee samples came from UK trials COV001 and COV002, including a single-blind randomized controlled phase 2/3 trial of AZD1222 (ChAdOx1 nCoV-19) in healthy adults. For TCRbeta chain sequencing, PBMC samples were collected from trial participants at day 0 and at day 28 after the second dose. The CDR3 regions of human TCRbeta chains were subjected to immunosequencing. Turning to the authors' computational methods: TCRs in the repertoires were matched against a reference library of SARS-CoV-2-specific TCRs that had been generated with the MIRA antigen-specificity platform. Breadth meant the fraction of unique TCRs that were SARS-CoV-2-associated, whereas depth meant the fraction of total T cells that were SARS-CoV-2-associated. Using the MIRA data, every spike-specific TCR was mapped to the spike region that the TCR reacted to and assigned to either a CD4 or a CD8 class. Log10-transformed breadth and depth values were compared by one-way ANOVA with Sidak's multiple comparisons tests. TCRdb mirrors the immuneACCESS table, restricted to in-frame sequences. Some clones are absent from its copies; in checked studies, under half trace to an unresolved V gene, and the reason for the others is unknown. V and J calls and clone size come straight from that table; D and trimming were deduced from the DNA. Across this sample there are around 180,000 clones, with over 75% seen only once. The leading ten clones occupy roughly 2.8% of the sample.

The sequences come from peripheral blood, collected on day 0 of AZD1222 vaccination. This TCR came from an adult in good health. In this chain, TRBV3-1 (or the pseudogene TRBV3-2) is recombined with TRBJ1-2, and TRBD1 matches 10 of the central bases. The DNA sequence reads TGTGCCAGCAGCCACGGGACAGGGGATGGCTACACCTTC. It specifies CASSHGTGDGYTF.